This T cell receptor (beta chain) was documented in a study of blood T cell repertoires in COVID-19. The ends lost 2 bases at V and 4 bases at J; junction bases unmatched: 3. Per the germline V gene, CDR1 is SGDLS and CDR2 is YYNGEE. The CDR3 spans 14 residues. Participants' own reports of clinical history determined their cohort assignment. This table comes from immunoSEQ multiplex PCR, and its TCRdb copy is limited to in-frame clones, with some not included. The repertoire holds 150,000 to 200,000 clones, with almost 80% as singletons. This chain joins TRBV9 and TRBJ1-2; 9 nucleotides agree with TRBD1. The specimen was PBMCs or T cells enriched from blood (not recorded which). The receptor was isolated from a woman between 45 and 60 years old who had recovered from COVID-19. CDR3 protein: CASSVEGQGYGYTF. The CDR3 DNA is TGTGCCAGCAGCGTCGAGGGACAGGGCTATGGCTACACCTTC.